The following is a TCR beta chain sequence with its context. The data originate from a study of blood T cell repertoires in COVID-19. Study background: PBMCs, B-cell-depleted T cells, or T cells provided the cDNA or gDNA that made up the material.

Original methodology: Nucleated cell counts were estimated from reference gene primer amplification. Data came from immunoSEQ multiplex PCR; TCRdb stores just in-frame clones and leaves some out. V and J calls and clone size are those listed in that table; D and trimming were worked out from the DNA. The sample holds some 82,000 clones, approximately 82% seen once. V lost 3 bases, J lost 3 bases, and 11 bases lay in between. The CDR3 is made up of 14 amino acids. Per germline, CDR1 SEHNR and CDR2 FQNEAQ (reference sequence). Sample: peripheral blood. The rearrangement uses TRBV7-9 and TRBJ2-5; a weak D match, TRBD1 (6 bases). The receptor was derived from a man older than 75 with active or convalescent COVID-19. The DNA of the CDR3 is TGTGCCAGCAGCTTTGGTAGACAGGAAGAGACCCAGTACTTC. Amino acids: CASSFGRQEETQYF.